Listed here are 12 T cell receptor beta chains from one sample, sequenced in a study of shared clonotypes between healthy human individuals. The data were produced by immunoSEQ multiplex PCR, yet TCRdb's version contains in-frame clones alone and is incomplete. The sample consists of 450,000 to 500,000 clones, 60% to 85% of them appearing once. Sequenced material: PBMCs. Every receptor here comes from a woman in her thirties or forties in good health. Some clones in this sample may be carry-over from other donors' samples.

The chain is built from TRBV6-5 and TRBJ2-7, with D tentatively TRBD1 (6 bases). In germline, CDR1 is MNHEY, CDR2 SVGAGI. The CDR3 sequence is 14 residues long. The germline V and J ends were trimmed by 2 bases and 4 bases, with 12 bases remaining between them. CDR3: CASSYGTPFYEQYF. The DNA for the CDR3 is TGTGCCAGCAGTTACGGGACACCTTTTTACGAGCAGTACTTC.

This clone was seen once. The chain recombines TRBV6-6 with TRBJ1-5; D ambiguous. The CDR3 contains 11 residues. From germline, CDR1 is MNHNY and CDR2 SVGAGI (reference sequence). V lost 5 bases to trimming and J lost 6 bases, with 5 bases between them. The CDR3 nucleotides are TGTGCCAGCAGTGACGGTCAGCCCCAGCATTTT. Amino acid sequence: CASSDGQPQHF.

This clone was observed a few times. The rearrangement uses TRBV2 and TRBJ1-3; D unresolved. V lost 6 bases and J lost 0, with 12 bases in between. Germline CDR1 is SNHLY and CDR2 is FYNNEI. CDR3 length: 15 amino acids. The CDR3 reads CASRKQTASGNTIYF. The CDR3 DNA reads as TGTGCCAGCAGGAAACAAACAGCCTCTGGAAACACCATATATTTT. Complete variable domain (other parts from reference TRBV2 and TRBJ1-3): EPEVTQTPSHQVTQMGQEVILRCVPISNHLYFYWYRQILGQKVEFLVSFYNNEISEKSEIFDDQFSVERPDGSNFTLKIRSTKLEDSAMYFCASRKQTASGNTIYFGEGSWLTVV.

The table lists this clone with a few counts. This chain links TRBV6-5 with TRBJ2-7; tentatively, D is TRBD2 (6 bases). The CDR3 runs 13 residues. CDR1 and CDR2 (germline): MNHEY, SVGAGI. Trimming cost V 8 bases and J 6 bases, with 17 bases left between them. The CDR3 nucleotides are TGTGCCAGCTGGGGGGTTGGGGCTGCCGAGCAGTACTTC. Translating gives CASWGVGAAEQYF.

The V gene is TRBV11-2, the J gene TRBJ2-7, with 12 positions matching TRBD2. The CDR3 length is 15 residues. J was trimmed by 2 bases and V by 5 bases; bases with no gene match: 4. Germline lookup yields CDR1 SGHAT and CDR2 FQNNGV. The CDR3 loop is CASSKRLAGAYEQYF. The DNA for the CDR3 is TGTGCCAGCAGCAAGAGACTAGCGGGAGCCTACGAGCAGTACTTC. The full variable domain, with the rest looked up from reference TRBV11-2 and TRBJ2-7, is EAGVAQSPRYKIIEKRQSVAFWCNPISGHATLYWYQQILGQGPKLLIQFQNNGVVDDSQLPKDRFSAERLKGVDSTLKIQPAKLEDSAVYLCASSKRLAGAYEQYFGPGTRLTVT.

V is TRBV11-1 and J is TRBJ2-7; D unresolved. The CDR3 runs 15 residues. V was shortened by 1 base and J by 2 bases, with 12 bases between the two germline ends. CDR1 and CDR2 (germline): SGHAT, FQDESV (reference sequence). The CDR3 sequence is CASSLGTVRTYEQYF. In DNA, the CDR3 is TGTGCCAGCAGCTTAGGAACAGTTCGGACCTACGAGCAGTACTTC.

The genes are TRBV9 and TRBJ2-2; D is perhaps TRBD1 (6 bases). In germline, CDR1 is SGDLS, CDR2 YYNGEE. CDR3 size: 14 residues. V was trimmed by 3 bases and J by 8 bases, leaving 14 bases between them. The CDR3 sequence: CASSEQWGRGELFF. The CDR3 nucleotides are TGTGCCAGCAGCGAGCAATGGGGGCGAGGGGAGCTGTTTTTT.

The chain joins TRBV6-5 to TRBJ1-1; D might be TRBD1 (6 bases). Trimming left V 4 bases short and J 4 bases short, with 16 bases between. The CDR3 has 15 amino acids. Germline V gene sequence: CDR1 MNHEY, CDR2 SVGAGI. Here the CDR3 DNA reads TGTGCCAGCAGTTCCGCCCCCCAGGGGTCCACTGAAGCTTTCTTT. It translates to CASSSAPQGSTEAFF.

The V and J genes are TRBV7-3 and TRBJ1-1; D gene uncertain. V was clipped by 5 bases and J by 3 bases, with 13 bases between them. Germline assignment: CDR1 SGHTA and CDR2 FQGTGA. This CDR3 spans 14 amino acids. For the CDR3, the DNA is TGTGCCAGCAGCCGAGACGTCTCAGACACTGAAGCTTTCTTT. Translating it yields CASSRDVSDTEAFF.

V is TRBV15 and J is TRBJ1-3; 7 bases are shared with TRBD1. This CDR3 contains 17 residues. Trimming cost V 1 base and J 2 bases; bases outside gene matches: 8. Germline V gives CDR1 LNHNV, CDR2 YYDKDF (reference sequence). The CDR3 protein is CATSRGGLTGTGNTIYF. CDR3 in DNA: TGTGCCACCAGCAGAGGGGGGCTGACAGGGACTGGAAACACCATATATTTT.

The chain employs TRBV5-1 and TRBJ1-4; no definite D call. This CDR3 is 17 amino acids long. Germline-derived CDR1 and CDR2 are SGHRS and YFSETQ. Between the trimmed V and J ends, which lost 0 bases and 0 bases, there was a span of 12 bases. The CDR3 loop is CASSLGFGESTNEKLFF. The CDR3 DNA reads TGCGCCAGCAGCTTGGGTTTCGGGGAATCAACTAATGAAAAACTGTTTTTT. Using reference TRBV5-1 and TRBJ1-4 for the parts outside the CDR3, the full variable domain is KAGVTQTPRYLIKTRGQQVTLSCSPISGHRSVSWYQQTPGQGLQFLFEYFSETQRNKGNFPGRFSGRQFSNSRSEMNVSTLELGDSALYLCASSLGFGESTNEKLFFGSGTQLSVL.

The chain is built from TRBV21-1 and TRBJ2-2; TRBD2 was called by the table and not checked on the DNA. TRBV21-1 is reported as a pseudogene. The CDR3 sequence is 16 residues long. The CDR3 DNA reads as TGTGCCAGCAGCAGTCGGACTAGCGAGAACACCGGGGAGCTGTTTTTT. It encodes CASSSRTSENTGELFF.